This T cell receptor (beta chain) is from a study of blood T cell repertoires in COVID-19. The CDR3 is 14 amino acids. CDR1 and CDR2 from the germline V gene are KGHDR and SFDVKD. V lost 9 bases and J 2 bases, leaving 13 bases between the germline ends. The data were produced by immunoSEQ multiplex PCR, yet TCRdb's version contains in-frame clones alone and is incomplete. The sample lists approximately 180,000 clones; more than 75% were seen once. The chain is built from TRBV24-1 and TRBJ1-5, with D possibly TRBD1 on 5 matching bases. The sequence was collected from a human donor with acute COVID-19. The donor label of this sample is uncertain. Source material: PBMCs or T cells enriched from blood (not recorded which). The CDR3 loop reads CATQTTRGNQPQHF. Written as DNA, the CDR3 is TGTGCCACCCAAACCACCAGGGGCAATCAGCCCCAGCATTTT.